Below, 9 T cell receptor beta chains from the same sample are listed, as sequenced in a study of beta chain features in type 1 diabetes. The study's findings and limits: In all four CD4+ subsets, TCRB CDR3 length was significantly, moderately reduced in type 1 diabetes.

The whole isolated RNA underwent reverse transcription, so sequencing captured expressed TCRB transcripts. Profiling relied on immunoSEQ multiplex PCR, and the TCRdb table lists in-frame clones only, not all of them. The table includes 150,000 to 200,000 clones, roughly 65% detected once. Antigen specificity for these receptors is unknown. Material: naive CD4+ T cells from blood. The source of these receptors is a man aged 25-45 years with type 1 diabetes.

The chain joins TRBV29-1 to TRBJ1-2; D is undetermined. The length of the CDR3 is 10 residues. The V gene lost 6 bases and the J gene lost 8 bases, with 10 bases spanning the gap. CDR1 is SQVTM and CDR2 is ANQGSEA in the germline V gene. CDR3 amino acids: CSVLLGGYTF. The CDR3 bases are TGCAGCGTCCTCCTCGGGGGCTACACCTTC.

The V gene is TRBV5-1, the J gene TRBJ2-6, with D possibly being TRBD2 (5 bases). Per germline, CDR1 SGHRS and CDR2 YFSETQ. CDR3 length: 14 residues. V lost 8 bases to trimming and J lost 9 bases, with 18 bases between them. The CDR3 bases are TGCGCCAGTAAAGTACTAGTTTCGAACAACGTCCTGACTTTC. Translation gives CASKVLVSNNVLTF.

The chain recombines TRBV4-3 with TRBJ1-1; D unresolved. Looked up from germline, CDR1 is LGHNA and CDR2 is YSLEER. V was cut by 3 bases and J by 4 bases, with 9 bases left in between. This CDR3 has 13 amino acids. CDR3 sequence (DNA): TGCGCCAGCAGCCAGGTAGAGGGCACTGAAGCTTTCTTT. Protein: CASSQVEGTEAFF.

The chain carries TRBV9 and TRBJ2-5, with D possibly matching TRBD1 (6 bases). Germline-derived CDR1 and CDR2 are SGDLS and YYNGEE. This CDR3 spans 17 amino acids. V gave up 0 bases and J gave up 0 bases, with 15 bases separating them. The CDR3: CASSVDDRIPYQETQYF. The CDR3, as DNA: TGTGCCAGCAGCGTAGACGACAGGATACCGTACCAAGAGACCCAGTACTTC.

The chain recombines TRBV2 with TRBJ2-5; maybe TRBD1 (5 bases). Germline V gene lookup returns CDR1 SNHLY and CDR2 FYNNEI. V was cut by 1 base and J by 8 bases, with 5 bases left in between. This CDR3 contains 11 residues. CDR3 loop: CASSEGGTQYF. The CDR3 DNA reads TGTGCCAGCAGTGAAGGGGGCACCCAGTACTTC.

V usage is TRBV18 and J usage is TRBJ2-1; 9 bases match TRBD2. The CDR3 sequence is 14 residues long. J gave up 6 bases and V 6 bases, and 6 bases lay outside the gene matches. Looked up from germline, CDR1 is KGHSH and CDR2 is LQKENI. The DNA for the CDR3 is TGTGCCAGCTCGCCGACTAGCGGCCTCAATGAGCAGTTCTTC. This encodes CASSPTSGLNEQFF.

The V and J genes are TRBV30 and TRBJ2-5; D is perhaps TRBD1 (5 bases). The V and J ends lost 0 bases and 5 bases respectively, with 13 bases between them. Germline values: CDR1 GTSNPN, CDR2 SVGIG (reference sequence). CDR3 size: 14 residues. The CDR3 DNA follows: TGTGCCTGGAGTGTACTTAGGGGCAGGGAGACCCAGTACTTC. Residues: CAWSVLRGRETQYF.

The V gene is TRBV4-1, the J gene TRBJ2-3, with D perhaps matching TRBD1 (5 bases). The CDR3 is made up of 19 amino acids. V was pared by 0 bases and J by 0 bases, with 19 bases between. Germline CDR1 MGHRA, CDR2 YSYEKL. The CDR3 bases are TGCGCCAGCAGCCAAGATTCCGACAGCAGCTCCTCTAGCACAGATACGCAGTATTTT. This codes for CASSQDSDSSSSSTDTQYF.

A few counts support this clone. V gene TRBV4-3 combines with J gene TRBJ2-1; D gene unclear. Germline CDR1 reads LGHNA; CDR2 reads YSLEER. The CDR3 totals 14 residues. Deletions cut 0 bases from V and 10 bases from J, with 13 bases between. CDR3 coding DNA: TGCGCCAGCAGCCAAGAGGTGGCATCCAAGGAGCAGTTCTTC. It codes for CASSQEVASKEQFF.